This T cell receptor (beta chain) was sequenced during a study of blood T cell repertoires in COVID-19. At the level of the study: From the United States, Italy and Spain came samples of acute and convalescent COVID-19. T cells, B-cell-depleted T cells, or PBMCs supplied cDNA or gDNA.

Data came from immunoSEQ multiplex PCR; TCRdb stores just in-frame clones and leaves some out. The data contain about 130,000 clones, 70% to 85% of them seen just once; the ten biggest clones take up approximately 2.9%. This TCR came from a woman older than 75 with acute or convalescent COVID-19. The sample taken for sequencing was peripheral blood.

CDR3 DNA sequence: TGTGCCAGCAGCCAAGATAGAACAGGGAAGCTGTTTTTT. Amino acids: CASSQDRTGKLFF. This chain uses TRBV3-1 (or the pseudogene TRBV3-2) with TRBJ2-2, with TRBD1 as a possible D gene (6 bases). V was trimmed by 0 bases and J by 12 bases, leaving 11 bases between them. Germline V gene lookup returns CDR1 LGHDT and CDR2 YNNKEL (reference sequence). The CDR3 runs to 13 residues.